The sequence of this T cell receptor (beta chain) was determined in a study of blood T cell repertoires in COVID-19. At the level of the study: Specimens from acute and convalescent COVID-19 originated in the United States, Italy and Spain. The cDNA or gDNA used as material had been derived from T cells, B-cell-depleted T cells, or PBMCs.

This CDR3 is built from 15 residues. Germline values: CDR1 SGHKS, CDR2 YYEKEE (reference sequence). V was cut by 0 bases and J by 2 bases, with 9 bases left in between. Profiling relied on immunoSEQ multiplex PCR, and the TCRdb table lists in-frame clones only, not all of them. Among 380,000 or so clones listed, 86% were seen once. Patients in Seattle were enrolled during active infection, then followed longitudinally. This receptor was identified in a woman aged 55 to 70 with COVID-19, enrolled during active disease. Sequencing was carried out using peripheral blood. The chain is built from TRBV5-5 and TRBJ2-1, with D perhaps matching TRBD2 (6 bases). In DNA, the CDR3 is TGTGCCAGCAGCTTGGGTGGCGGGGCCTACAATGAGCAGTTCTTC. It yields the protein CASSLGGGAYNEQFF.